The rows below give T cell receptor beta chains drawn from one sample of a study of regulatory and conventional T cells in RAG deficiency. Only in-frame clones appear in the TCRdb table, and some are missing; sequencing was by immunoSEQ multiplex PCR. The repertoire holds some 35,000 clones, with around 76% as singletons. This sample was also put to use in a study of regulatory T cells.

The source material was CD4+ effector T cells sorted from blood. These receptors came from a human donor in good health. The conserved cysteine and the conserved F or W are not part of the CDR3 here. D genes are given only for firm matches. Clone size is shown for a subset of rows, as once, few, many or a class of expanded clone.

V: TRBV9; D: NA; size: NA; CDR3: ASSAGAKGNEQF
V: TRBV6-1; D: NA; size: NA; CDR3: ASSEPGFRGDTGELF
V: TRBV27; D: TRBD1; size: NA; CDR3: ASSFGTAGPQH
V: TRBV5-1; D: NA; size: NA; CDR3: ASSLEGTKANYGYT
V: TRBV6-1; D: NA; size: few; CDR3: ASRRSGLASSLH
V: TRBV18; D: TRBD1; size: NA; CDR3: ASSPFGQGDVKTQY
V: TRBV18; D: NA; size: NA; CDR3: ASSPLMGLTTDNEQF
V: TRBV29-1; D: NA; size: NA; CDR3: SVQGGMVAGELF
V: TRBV2; D: NA; size: NA; CDR3: ASNREGGAYNSPLH
V: TRBV5-8; D: TRBD1; size: few; CDR3: ASSWDRVNTEAF
V: TRBV6-6; D: NA; size: NA; CDR3: ASWEARYGYT
V: TRBV6-5; D: NA; size: NA; CDR3: ASSSQGLGGYT
V: TRBV28; D: NA; size: NA; CDR3: ASAGTRSYEQY
V: TRBV4-1; D: TRBD2; size: NA; CDR3: ASSQVLAGSYNEQF
V: TRBV5-1; D: NA; size: once; CDR3: ASSSVTQGSGNTIY
V: TRBV6-1; D: NA; size: NA; CDR3: ASILQGFDRYT
V: TRBV10-1; D: NA; size: NA; CDR3: ASSESFGSHEQF
V: TRBV20-1; D: NA; size: NA; CDR3: SARGIGEAF
V: TRBV19; D: NA; size: NA; CDR3: ASSIGAGEDHYGYT
V: TRBV7-3; D: TRBD1; size: once; CDR3: ASSRQGSGANVLT
V: TRBV28; D: TRBD1; size: NA; CDR3: ASSFGDSYNEQF
V: TRBV30; D: NA; size: NA; CDR3: AWSVPGFGNEKLF
V: TRBV7-9; D: NA; size: NA; CDR3: ASSLGGGPPYEQY
V: TRBV30; D: NA; size: few; CDR3: AWSVQRGAGSPLH
V: TRBV7-3; D: NA; size: NA; CDR3: ASSLQGPLPQETQY
V: TRBV27; D: NA; size: few; CDR3: ASRPSGLLGNTIY
V: TRBV4-1; D: NA; size: NA; CDR3: ASSQEMVGFIPGELF
V: TRBV28; D: NA; size: NA; CDR3: ASSAATGNQPQH
V: TRBV6-1; D: TRBD1; size: NA; CDR3: ASRKDRGGAEAF